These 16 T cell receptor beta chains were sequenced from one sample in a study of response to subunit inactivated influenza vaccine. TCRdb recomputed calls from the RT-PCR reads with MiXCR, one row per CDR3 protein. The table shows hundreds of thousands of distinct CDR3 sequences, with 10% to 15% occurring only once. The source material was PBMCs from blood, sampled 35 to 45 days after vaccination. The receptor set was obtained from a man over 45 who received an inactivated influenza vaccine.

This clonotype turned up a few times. Here the CDR3 reads CSATQSVSGAYEQYF. In DNA form, the CDR3 reads TGCAGTGCCACCCAATCCGTCTCAGGGGCCTACGAGCAGTACTTC. V gene TRBV20-1 combines with J gene TRBJ2-7, with D perhaps TRBD1 (6 bases). Deletions cut 6 bases from V and 2 bases from J, with 20 bases between. Germline CDR1 and CDR2: DFQATT and SNEGSKA (reference sequence). The CDR3 covers 15 residues.

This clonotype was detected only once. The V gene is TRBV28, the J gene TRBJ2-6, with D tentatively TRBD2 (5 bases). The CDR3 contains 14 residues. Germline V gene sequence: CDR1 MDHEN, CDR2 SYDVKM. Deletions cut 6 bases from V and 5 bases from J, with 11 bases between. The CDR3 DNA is TGTGCCAGCAGGCGGAGGTTTCGGGCCAACGTCCTGACTTTC. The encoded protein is CASRRRFRANVLTF.

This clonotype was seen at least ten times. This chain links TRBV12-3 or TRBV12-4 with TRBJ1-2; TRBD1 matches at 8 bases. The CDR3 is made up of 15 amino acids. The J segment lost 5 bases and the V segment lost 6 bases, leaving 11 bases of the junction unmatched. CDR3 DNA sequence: TGTGCCAGCAGCCCCGTGGACAGGGATCGATATGGCTACACCTTC. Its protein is CASSPVDRDRYGYTF.

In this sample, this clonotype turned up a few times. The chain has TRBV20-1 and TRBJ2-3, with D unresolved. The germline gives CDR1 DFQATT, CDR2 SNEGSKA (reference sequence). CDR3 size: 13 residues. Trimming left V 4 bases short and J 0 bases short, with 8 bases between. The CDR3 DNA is TGCAGTGCTACCTCCGGGAGCACAGATACGCAGTATTTT. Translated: CSATSGSTDTQYF.

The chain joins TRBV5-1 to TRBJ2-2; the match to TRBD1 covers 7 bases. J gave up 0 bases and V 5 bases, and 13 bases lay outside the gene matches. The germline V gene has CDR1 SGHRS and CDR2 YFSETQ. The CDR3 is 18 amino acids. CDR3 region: CASSFYARQGTNTGELFF. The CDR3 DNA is TGCGCCAGCAGTTTTTACGCCCGACAGGGAACGAACACCGGGGAGCTGTTTTTT.

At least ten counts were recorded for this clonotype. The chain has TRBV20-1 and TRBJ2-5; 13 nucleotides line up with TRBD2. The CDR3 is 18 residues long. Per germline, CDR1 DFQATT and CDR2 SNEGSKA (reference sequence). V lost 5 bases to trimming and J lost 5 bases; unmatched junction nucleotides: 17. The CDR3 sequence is CSAVVGWTSGRKRETQYF. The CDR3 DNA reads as TGCAGTGCTGTCGTGGGGTGGACTAGCGGGAGAAAGAGGGAGACCCAGTACTTC.

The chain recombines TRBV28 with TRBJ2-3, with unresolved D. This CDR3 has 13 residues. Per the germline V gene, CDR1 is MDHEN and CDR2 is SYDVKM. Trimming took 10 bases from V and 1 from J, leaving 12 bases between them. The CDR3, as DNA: TGTGCCACCAAGGGTGGCGGCACAGATACGCAGTATTTT. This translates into CATKGGGTDTQYF.

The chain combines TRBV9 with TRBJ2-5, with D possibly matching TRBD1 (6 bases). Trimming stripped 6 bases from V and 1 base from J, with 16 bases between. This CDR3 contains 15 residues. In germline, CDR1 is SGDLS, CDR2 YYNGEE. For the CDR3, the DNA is TGTGCCAGCAACCGGGACACCGGCCCCCAAGAGACCCAGTACTTC. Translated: CASNRDTGPQETQYF.

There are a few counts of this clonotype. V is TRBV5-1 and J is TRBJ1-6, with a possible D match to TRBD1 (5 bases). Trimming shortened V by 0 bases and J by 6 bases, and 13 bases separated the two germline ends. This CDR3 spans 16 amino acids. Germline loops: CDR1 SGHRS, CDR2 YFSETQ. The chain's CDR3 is CASSLAEGTLNSPLHF. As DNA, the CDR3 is TGCGCCAGCAGCTTGGCCGAAGGGACTCTTAATTCACCCCTCCACTTT.

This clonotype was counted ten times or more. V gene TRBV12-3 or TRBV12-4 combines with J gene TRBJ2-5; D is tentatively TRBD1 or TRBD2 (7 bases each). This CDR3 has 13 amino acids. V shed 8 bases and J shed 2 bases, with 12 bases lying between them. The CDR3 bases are TGTGCCAGCTCCAGGGGGGGGCAAGAGACCCAGTACTTC. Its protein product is CASSRGGQETQYF.

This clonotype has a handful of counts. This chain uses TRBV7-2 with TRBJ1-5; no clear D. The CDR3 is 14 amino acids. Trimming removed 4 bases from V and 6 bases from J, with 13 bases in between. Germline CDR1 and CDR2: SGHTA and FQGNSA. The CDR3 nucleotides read TGTGCCAGCAGCTCCTCTGCGAGCTCTCAGCCCCAGCATTTT. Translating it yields CASSSSASSQPQHF.

CDR3 region: CASSELAGLAGTYEQYF. The CDR3 DNA follows: TGTGCCAGCAGTGAACTCGCCGGACTAGCGGGAACCTACGAGCAGTACTTC. The chain joins TRBV2 to TRBJ2-7; TRBD2 matches at 12 bases. This CDR3 has 17 residues. Germline V lookup: CDR1 SNHLY, CDR2 FYNNEI. J was trimmed by 2 bases and V by 2 bases; bases with no gene match: 7.

The CDR3 bases are TGTGCCATCAGGCCATCTGAGGGACTAGCGGACAATGAGCAGTTCTTC. Amino acid sequence: CAIRPSEGLADNEQFF. The V and J genes are TRBV10-3 and TRBJ2-1, with TRBD2 matching 11 bases. The CDR3 runs 16 residues. The J segment lost 5 bases and the V segment lost 6 bases, leaving 9 bases of the junction unmatched. Germline assignment: CDR1 ENHRY and CDR2 SYGVKD.

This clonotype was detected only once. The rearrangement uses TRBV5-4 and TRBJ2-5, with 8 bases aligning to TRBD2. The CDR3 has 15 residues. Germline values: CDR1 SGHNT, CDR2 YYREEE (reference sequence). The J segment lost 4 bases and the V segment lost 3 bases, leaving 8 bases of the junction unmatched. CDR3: CASSSQGAGGETQYF. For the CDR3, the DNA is TGTGCCAGCAGCTCACAAGGGGCGGGGGGAGAGACCCAGTACTTC.

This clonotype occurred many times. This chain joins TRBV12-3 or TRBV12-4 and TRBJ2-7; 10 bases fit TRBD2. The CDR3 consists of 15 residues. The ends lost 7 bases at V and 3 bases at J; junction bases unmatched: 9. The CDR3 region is CASKPSSGSVYEQYF. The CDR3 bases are TGTGCCAGCAAGCCCTCTAGCGGGAGTGTCTACGAGCAGTACTTC.

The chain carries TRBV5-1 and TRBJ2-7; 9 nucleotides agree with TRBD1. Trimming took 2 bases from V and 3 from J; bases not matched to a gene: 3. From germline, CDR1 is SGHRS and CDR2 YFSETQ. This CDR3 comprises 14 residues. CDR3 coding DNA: TGCGCCAGCAGCTTCCGGGACAGGGACTACGAGCAGTACTTC. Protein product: CASSFRDRDYEQYF.